The 6 T cell receptor beta chains below come from one sample, sequenced in a study of identifying expanded T cells in peripheral blood. Method: immunoSEQ multiplex PCR; TCRdb's copy keeps in-frame clones and lacks some. The sample has approximately 100,000 clones, 88% seen once; the top ten hold around 4.3%. Sequenced material: blood. All receptors come from a person aged 18 to 75 in good health.

This clone was seen only once. The V call is TRBV5-1, the J call TRBJ2-1; 8 bases match TRBD2. Per the germline V gene, CDR1 is SGHRS and CDR2 is YFSETQ. The CDR3 totals 15 residues. Losses at the gene ends were 0 bases for V and 6 bases for J; bases not matched to a gene: 5. The CDR3 sequence is CASSLASGSFNEQFF. CDR3 nucleotides: TGCGCCAGCAGCTTGGCCAGCGGGAGCTTCAATGAGCAGTTCTTC.

The rearrangement links TRBV6-5 to TRBJ2-5, with 9 bases fitting TRBD2. In germline, CDR1 is MNHEY, CDR2 SVGAGI. J lost 7 bases, V lost 4 bases, and 13 bases had no gene match. The CDR3 runs to 16 residues. CDR3 region: CASSSPTGTSSGTQYF. The CDR3 DNA is TGTGCCAGCAGTTCTCCGACCGGGACTAGCAGCGGGACCCAGTACTTC.

This chain's CDR3 is CASSLRETGELFF. In DNA form, the CDR3 reads TGTGCCAGCAGCTTACGTGAGACCGGGGAGCTGTTTTTT. The J gene is TRBJ2-2, the V gene TRBV11-3; D call uncertain. Trimming took 2 bases from V and 5 from J, leaving 6 bases between them. CDR1 and CDR2 (germline): SGHNT, YENEEA. The CDR3 contains 13 residues.

This clone was found once. J is TRBJ1-4 and V is TRBV5-1, with 8 bases matching TRBD1. Unmatched junction bases numbered 8, after V lost 2 bases and J lost 8 bases. CDR1 is SGHRS and CDR2 is YFSETQ in the germline V gene. The CDR3 runs to 15 residues. The CDR3 region has the DNA TGCGCCAGCAGCTTAAAGGACAGGGAGGGCGAAAAACTGTTTTTT. As protein: CASSLKDREGEKLFF.

This clone was found once. This chain links TRBV2 with TRBJ2-3; 8 bases fit TRBD2. The J segment lost 5 bases and the V segment lost 4 bases, leaving 11 bases of the junction unmatched. CDR1 is SNHLY and CDR2 is FYNNEI in the germline V gene. The CDR3 is made up of 16 amino acids. The CDR3 here is CASSGFGGGPIDTQYF. CDR3 bases: TGTGCCAGCAGTGGGTTTGGCGGGGGGCCTATAGATACGCAGTATTTT.

The chain is built from TRBV5-1 and TRBJ1-4; D perhaps matches TRBD1 (6 bases). V was trimmed by 0 bases and J by 12 bases, leaving 15 bases between them. Germline V gene lookup returns CDR1 SGHRS and CDR2 YFSETQ. This CDR3 comprises 14 residues. The CDR3 reads CASSLAGTRGELFF. The DNA for the CDR3 is TGCGCCAGCAGCTTGGCGGGGACACGAGGGGAACTGTTTTTT.